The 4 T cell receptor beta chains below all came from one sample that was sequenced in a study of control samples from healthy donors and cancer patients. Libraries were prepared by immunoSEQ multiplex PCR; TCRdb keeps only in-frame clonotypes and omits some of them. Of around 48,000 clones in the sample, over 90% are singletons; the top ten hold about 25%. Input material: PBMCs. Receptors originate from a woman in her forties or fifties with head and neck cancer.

The CDR3 coding sequence is TGCAGTGCTGGTTTCAATGAGCAGTTCTTC. Its translation is CSAGFNEQFF. The chain recombines TRBV20-1 with TRBJ2-1; unclear D gene. CDR1 is DFQATT and CDR2 is SNEGSKA in the germline V gene (reference sequence). The CDR3 is made up of 10 amino acids. V was pared by 5 bases and J by 6 bases, with 5 bases between.

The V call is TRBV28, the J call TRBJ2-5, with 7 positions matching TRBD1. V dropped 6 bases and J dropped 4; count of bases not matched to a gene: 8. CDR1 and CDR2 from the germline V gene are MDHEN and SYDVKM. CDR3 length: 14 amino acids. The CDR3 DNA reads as TGTGCCAGCAGCCACATCGACAGGGTAGAGACCCAGTACTTC. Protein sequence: CASSHIDRVETQYF.

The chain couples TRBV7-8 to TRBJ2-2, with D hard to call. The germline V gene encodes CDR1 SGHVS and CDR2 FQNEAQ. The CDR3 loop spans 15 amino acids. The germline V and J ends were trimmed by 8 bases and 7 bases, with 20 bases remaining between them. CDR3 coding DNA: TGTGCCAGCTCCCTATCAAGCCCACAGCACGGGGAGCTGTTTTTT. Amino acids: CASSLSSPQHGELFF.

The CDR3: CATSVAGAGDTQYF. CDR3 bases: TGTGCCACCAGTGTGGCGGGGGCGGGGGATACGCAGTATTTT. J is TRBJ2-3 and V is TRBV24-1; tentative D call: TRBD2 (7 bases). The CDR3 totals 14 residues. The germline V gene encodes CDR1 KGHDR and CDR2 SFDVKD. V gave up 5 bases and J gave up 6 bases, with 14 bases separating them.